This T cell receptor beta chain comes out of a study of immune characterization of retroperitoneal liposarcoma. One entry per CDR3 protein, called by TCRdb with MiXCR from the PCR reads. Of approximately 9,500 distinct CDR3 sequences in the sample, around 28% were seen once. This clonotype is labeled as medium-sized. The CDR3 covers 14 residues. Germline lookup yields CDR1 SEHNR and CDR2 FQNEAQ (reference sequence). Trimming took off 2 bases at V and 10 bases at J, with 15 bases between the two ends. The rearrangement links TRBV7-9 to TRBJ2-1, with D possibly TRBD1 on 6 matching bases. Sequencing was performed on tumor tissue. This TCR derives from a male donor with retroperitoneal liposarcoma. CDR3 coding DNA: TGTGCCAGCAGCTTAAGGGGGATTTCCTACGAGCAGTTCTTC. It codes for CASSLRGISYEQFF.